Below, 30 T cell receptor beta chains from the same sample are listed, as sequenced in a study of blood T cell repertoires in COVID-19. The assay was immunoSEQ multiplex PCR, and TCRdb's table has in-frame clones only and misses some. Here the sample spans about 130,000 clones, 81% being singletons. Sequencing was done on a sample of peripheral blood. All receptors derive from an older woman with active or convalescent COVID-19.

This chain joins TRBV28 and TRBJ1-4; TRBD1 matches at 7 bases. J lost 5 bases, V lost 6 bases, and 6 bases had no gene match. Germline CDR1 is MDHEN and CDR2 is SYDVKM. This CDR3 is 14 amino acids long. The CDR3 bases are TGTGCCAGCAGGAACAGGGGCGCGAATGAAAAACTGTTTTTT. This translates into CASRNRGANEKLFF. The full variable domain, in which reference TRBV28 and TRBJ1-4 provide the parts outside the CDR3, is DVKVTQSSRYLVKRTGEKVFLECVQDMDHENMFWYRQDPGLGLRLIYFSYDVKMKEKGDIPEGYSVSREKKERFSLILESASTNQTSMYLCASRNRGANEKLFFGSGTQLSVL.

The CDR3 DNA sequence: TGCGCCAGCAGCTGGGGGGGAGAGAACACTGAAGCTTTCTTT. Translation gives CASSWGGENTEAFF. The rearrangement joins TRBV5-1 to TRBJ1-1, with a possible D match to TRBD1 (5 bases). CDR1 and CDR2 (germline): SGHRS, YFSETQ. With 3 bases removed from V and 1 base from J, the gap between germline ends came to 10 bases. The CDR3 length is 14 residues.

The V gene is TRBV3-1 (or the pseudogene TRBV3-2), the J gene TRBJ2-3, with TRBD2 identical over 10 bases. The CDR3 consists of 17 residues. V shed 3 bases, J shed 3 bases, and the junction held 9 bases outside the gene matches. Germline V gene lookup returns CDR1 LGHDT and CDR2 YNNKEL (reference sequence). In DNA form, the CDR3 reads TGTGCCAGCAGCCACGGCTCTAGCGGGAGTCTAACAGATACGCAGTATTTT. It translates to CASSHGSSGSLTDTQYF.

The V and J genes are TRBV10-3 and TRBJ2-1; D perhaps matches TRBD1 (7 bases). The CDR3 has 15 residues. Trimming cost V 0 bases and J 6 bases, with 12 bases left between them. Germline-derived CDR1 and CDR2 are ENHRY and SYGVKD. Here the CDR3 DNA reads TGTGCCATCAGTGAGTCGAGACAGGGAGGCAATGAGCAGTTCTTC. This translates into CAISESRQGGNEQFF.

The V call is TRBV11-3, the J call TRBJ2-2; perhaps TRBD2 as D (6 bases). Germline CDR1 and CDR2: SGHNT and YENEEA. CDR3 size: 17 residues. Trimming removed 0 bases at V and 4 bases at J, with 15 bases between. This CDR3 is CASSLDPSTSLTGELFF. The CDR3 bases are TGTGCCAGCAGCTTAGATCCCTCGACTAGTCTCACCGGGGAGCTGTTTTTT. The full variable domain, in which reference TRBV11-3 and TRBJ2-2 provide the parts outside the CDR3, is EAGVVQSPRYKIIEKKQPVAFWCNPISGHNTLYWYLQNLGQGPELLIRYENEEAVDDSQLPKDRFSAERLKGVDSTLKIQPAELGDSAVYLCASSLDPSTSLTGELFFGEGSRLTVL.

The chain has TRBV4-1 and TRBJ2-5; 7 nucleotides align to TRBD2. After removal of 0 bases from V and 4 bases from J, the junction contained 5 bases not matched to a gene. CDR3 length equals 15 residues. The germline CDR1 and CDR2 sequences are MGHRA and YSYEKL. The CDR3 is CASSQDWTSVETQYF. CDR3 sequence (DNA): TGCGCCAGCAGCCAAGATTGGACTAGTGTAGAGACCCAGTACTTC.

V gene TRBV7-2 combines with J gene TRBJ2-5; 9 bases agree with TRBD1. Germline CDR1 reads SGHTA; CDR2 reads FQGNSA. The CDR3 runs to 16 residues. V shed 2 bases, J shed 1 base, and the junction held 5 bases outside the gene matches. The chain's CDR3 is CASSLRGTGTQETQYF. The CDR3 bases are TGTGCCAGCAGCTTACGAGGGACAGGGACCCAAGAGACCCAGTACTTC. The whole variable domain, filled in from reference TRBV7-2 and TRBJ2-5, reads GAGVSQSPSNKVTEKGKDVELRCDPISGHTALYWYRQSLGQGLEFLIYFQGNSAPDKSGLPSDRFSAERTGGSVSTLTIQRTQQEDSAVYLCASSLRGTGTQETQYFGPGTRLLVL.

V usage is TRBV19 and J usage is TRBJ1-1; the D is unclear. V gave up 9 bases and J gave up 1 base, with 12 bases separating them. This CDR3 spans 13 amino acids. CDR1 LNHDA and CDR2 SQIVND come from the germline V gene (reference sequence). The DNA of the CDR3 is TGTGCCAGCTCGGTAACAGAGAACACTGAAGCTTTCTTT. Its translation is CASSVTENTEAFF.

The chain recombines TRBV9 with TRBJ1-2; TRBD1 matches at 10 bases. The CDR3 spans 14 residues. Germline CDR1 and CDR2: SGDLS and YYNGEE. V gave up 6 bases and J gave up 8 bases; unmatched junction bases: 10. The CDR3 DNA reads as TGTGCCAGCACGAGGGACAGGGGTACGTGGGGCTACACCTTC. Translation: CASTRDRGTWGYTF.

The CDR3 is CASSLSLAYNEQFF. CDR3 nucleotides: TGTGCCAGCAGCTTGTCCCTAGCCTACAATGAGCAGTTCTTC. This chain joins TRBV5-4 and TRBJ2-1; D ambiguous. The CDR3 covers 14 residues. CDR1 SGHNT and CDR2 YYREEE come from the germline V gene (reference sequence). Trimming shortened V by 1 base and J by 2 bases, and 7 bases separated the two germline ends. The full variable domain, with the rest looked up from reference TRBV5-4 and TRBJ2-1, is ETGVTQSPTHLIKTRGQQVTLRCSSQSGHNTVSWYQQALGQGPQFIFQYYREEENGRGNFPPRFSGLQFPNYSSELNVNALELDDSALYLCASSLSLAYNEQFFGPGTRLTVL.

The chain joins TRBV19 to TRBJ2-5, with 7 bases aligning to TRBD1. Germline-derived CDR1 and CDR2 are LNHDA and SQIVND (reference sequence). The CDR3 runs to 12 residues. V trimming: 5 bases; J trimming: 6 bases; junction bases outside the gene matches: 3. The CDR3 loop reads CASSDREKTQYF. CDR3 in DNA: TGTGCCAGTAGTGACAGGGAAAAGACCCAGTACTTC.

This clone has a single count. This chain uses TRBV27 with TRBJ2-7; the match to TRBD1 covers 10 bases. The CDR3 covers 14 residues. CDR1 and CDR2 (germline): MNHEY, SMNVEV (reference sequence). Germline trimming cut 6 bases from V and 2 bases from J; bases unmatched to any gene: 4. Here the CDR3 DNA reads TGTGCCAGCAGCTTTGGGACAGGGGCCTACGAGCAGTACTTC. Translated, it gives CASSFGTGAYEQYF.

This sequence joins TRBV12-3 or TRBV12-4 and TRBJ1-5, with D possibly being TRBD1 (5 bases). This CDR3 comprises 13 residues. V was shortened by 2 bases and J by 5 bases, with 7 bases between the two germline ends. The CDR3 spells CASSLQGDQPQHF. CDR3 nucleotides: TGTGCCAGCAGTTTACAGGGTGATCAGCCCCAGCATTTT.

The CDR3 nucleotides are TGTGCCAGCAGTTACTCGAATCCTTCCCAGGGCTATGGCTACACCTTC. Protein product: CASSYSNPSQGYGYTF. The chain carries TRBV6-5 and TRBJ1-2; D might be TRBD1 (5 bases). This CDR3 is built from 16 residues. The V and J ends lost 0 bases and 4 bases respectively, with 15 bases between them. Germline V gene lookup returns CDR1 MNHEY and CDR2 SVGAGI.

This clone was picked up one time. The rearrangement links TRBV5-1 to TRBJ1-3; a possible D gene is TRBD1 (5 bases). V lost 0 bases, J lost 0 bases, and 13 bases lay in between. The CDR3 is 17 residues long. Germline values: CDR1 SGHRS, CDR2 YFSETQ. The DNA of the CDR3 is TGCGCCAGCAGCTTGGACAGGCAGGGCCTCTCTGGAAACACCATATATTTT. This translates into CASSLDRQGLSGNTIYF.

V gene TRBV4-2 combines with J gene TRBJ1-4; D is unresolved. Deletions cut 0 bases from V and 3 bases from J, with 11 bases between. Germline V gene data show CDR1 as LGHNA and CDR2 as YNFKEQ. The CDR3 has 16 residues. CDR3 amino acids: CASSQDTLGANEKLFF. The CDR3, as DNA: TGTGCCAGCAGCCAAGACACCCTGGGAGCTAATGAAAAACTGTTTTTT.

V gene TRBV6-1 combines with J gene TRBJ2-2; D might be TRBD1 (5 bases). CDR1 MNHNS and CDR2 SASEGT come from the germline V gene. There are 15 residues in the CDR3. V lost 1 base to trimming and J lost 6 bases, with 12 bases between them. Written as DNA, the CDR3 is TGTGCCAGCAGTGAAGAACAGGCCTCATCCGGGGAGCTGTTTTTT. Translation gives CASSEEQASSGELFF.

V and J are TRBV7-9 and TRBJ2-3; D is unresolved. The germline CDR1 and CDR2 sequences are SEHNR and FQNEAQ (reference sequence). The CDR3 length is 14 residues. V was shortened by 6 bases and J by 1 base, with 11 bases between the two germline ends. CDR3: CASSLDTRTDTQYF. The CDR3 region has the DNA TGTGCCAGCAGTCTCGACACTCGCACAGATACGCAGTATTTT.

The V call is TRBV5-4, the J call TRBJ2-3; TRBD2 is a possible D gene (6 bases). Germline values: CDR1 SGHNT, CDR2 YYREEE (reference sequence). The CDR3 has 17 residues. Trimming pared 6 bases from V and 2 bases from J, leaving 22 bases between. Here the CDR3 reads CASKLLVSAGPTDTQYF. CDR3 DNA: TGTGCCAGCAAGCTACTAGTATCGGCGGGGCCCACAGATACGCAGTATTTT.

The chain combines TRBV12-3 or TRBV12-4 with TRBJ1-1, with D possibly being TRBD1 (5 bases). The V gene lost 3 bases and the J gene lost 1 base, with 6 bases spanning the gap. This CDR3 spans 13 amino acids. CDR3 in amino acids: CASSFGGNTEAFF. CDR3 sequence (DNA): TGTGCCAGCAGTTTCGGGGGGAACACTGAAGCTTTCTTT.

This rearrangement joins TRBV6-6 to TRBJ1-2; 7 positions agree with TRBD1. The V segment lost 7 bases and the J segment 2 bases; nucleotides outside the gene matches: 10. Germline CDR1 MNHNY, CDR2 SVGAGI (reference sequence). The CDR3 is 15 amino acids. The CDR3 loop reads CASNPTGSTNYGYTF. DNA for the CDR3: TGTGCCAGCAACCCGACAGGGTCTACCAACTATGGCTACACCTTC.

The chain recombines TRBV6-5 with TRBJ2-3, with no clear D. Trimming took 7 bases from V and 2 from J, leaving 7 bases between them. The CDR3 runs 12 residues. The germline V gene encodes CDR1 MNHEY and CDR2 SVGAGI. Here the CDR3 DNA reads TGTGCCAGCAACTACTACACAGATACGCAGTATTTT. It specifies CASNYYTDTQYF.

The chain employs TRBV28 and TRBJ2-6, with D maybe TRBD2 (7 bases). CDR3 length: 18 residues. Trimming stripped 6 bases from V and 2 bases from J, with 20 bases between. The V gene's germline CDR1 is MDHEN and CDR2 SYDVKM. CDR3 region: CASSKGGALITGANVLTF. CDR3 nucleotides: TGTGCCAGCAGCAAAGGGGGGGCGCTTATCACTGGGGCCAACGTCCTGACTTTC. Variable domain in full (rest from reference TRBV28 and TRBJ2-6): DVKVTQSSRYLVKRTGEKVFLECVQDMDHENMFWYRQDPGLGLRLIYFSYDVKMKEKGDIPEGYSVSREKKERFSLILESASTNQTSMYLCASSKGGALITGANVLTFGAGSRLTVL.

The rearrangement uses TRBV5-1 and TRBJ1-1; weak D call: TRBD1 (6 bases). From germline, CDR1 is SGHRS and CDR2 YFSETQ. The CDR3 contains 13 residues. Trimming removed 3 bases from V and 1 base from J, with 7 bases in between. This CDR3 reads CASSYRENTEAFF. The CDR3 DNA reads TGCGCCAGCAGCTACAGGGAGAACACTGAAGCTTTCTTT.

CDR3 in DNA: TGCAGTGCTAGTAAGGGCGGGCTAGCATCGTATACGCAGTATTTT. Its protein product is CSASKGGLASYTQYF. The gene calls are TRBV20-1 and TRBJ2-3; possible D gene TRBD2, 5 bases. Trimming cost V 3 bases and J 7 bases, with 20 bases left between them. This CDR3 has 15 residues. CDR1 is DFQATT, CDR2 SNEGSKA, per germline (reference sequence).

CDR3 protein: CASSAPDLKGTGELFF. The CDR3, as DNA: TGTGCCAGCAGCGCCCCGGACTTAAAGGGCACCGGGGAGCTGTTTTTT. The V gene is TRBV5-5, the J gene TRBJ2-2; possible D gene TRBD2, 5 bases. This CDR3 contains 16 residues. V was clipped by 4 bases and J by 4 bases, with 17 bases between them. CDR1 and CDR2 from the germline V gene are SGHKS and YYEKEE (reference sequence).

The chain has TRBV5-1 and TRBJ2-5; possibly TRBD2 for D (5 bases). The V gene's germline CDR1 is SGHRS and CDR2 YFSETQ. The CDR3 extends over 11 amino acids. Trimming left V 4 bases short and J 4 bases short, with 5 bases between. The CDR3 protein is CASSEGETQYF. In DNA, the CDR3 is TGCGCCAGCAGCGAGGGAGAGACCCAGTACTTC.

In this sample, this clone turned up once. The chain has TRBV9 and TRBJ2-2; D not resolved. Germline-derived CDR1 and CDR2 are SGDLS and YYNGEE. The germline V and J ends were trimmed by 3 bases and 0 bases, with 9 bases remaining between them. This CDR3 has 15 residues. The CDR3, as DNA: TGTGCCAGCAGCGCACTAAAGACGAACACCGGGGAGCTGTTTTTT. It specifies CASSALKTNTGELFF.

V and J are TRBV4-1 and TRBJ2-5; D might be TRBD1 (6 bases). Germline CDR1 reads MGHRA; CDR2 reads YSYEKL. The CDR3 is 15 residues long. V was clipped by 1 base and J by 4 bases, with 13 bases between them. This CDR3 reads CASSQVTGLGETQYF. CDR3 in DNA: TGCGCCAGCAGCCAAGTGACAGGCCTAGGAGAGACCCAGTACTTC.

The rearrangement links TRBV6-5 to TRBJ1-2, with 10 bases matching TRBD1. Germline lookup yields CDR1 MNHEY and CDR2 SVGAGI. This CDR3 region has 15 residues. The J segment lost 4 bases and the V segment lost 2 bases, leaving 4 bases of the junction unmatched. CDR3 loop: CASSYRDRGGYGYTF. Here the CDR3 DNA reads TGTGCCAGCAGTTACCGGGACAGGGGTGGCTATGGCTACACCTTC.